This T cell receptor beta chain was obtained from a study of blood T cell repertoires in COVID-19. Data came from immunoSEQ multiplex PCR; TCRdb stores just in-frame clones and leaves some out. The sample lists around 46,000 clones; around 80% were seen once. The source material was peripheral blood. The source is a man aged 65 to 79 with acute or convalescent COVID-19.

The CDR3 loop reads CASSLGARETQYF. The CDR3, as DNA: TGTGCCAGCAGCTTGGGGGCCCGGGAGACCCAGTACTTC. The chain links TRBV5-6 to TRBJ2-5; no firm D call. Trimming pared 0 bases from V and 5 bases from J, leaving 8 bases between. The CDR3 has 13 residues. The germline V gene has CDR1 SGHDT and CDR2 YYEEEE.